Below, one TCR beta chain is given with its context. Measured with immunoSEQ multiplex PCR; TCRdb has only the in-frame clones, and not every one. The sample has 300,000 to 450,000 clones, about 90% seen once. These data belong to a study of blood T cell repertoires in COVID-19. About the research overall: The analysed material was cDNA or gDNA that came from T cells, B-cell-depleted T cells, or PBMCs.

Adults between about 18 and 89 years of age took part from 20 to 25 US areas. Donors in Cohort 3 who had recovered were those with two negative PCRs, healthcare professional clearance, or resolution of their symptoms. The receptor comes from a man aged 25-45 years who had recovered from COVID-19. Sequences were obtained from PBMCs or T cells enriched from blood (not recorded which).

CDR3 sequence reads: CASSVATGEQFF. In DNA form, the CDR3 reads TGTGCCAGCAGCGTAGCTACCGGTGAGCAGTTCTTC. The V and J genes are TRBV9 and TRBJ2-1; no clear D. Germline-derived CDR1 and CDR2 are SGDLS and YYNGEE. CDR3 length: 12 amino acids. V was clipped by 0 bases and J by 9 bases, with 7 bases between them.